This passage covers 28 T cell receptor beta chains from one sample sequenced in a study of blood T cell repertoires in COVID-19. Only in-frame clones appear in the TCRdb table, and some are missing; sequencing was by immunoSEQ multiplex PCR. The table lists about 250,000 clones, approximately 83% of them singletons. The sample taken for sequencing was peripheral blood. These receptors all come from a man aged 50 or older with active or convalescent COVID-19.

This chain joins TRBV25-1 and TRBJ2-7, with 7 bases that match TRBD1. Trimming removed 3 bases from V and 6 bases from J; junction bases left unmatched: 11. The CDR3 covers 15 residues. Germline V CDR1 and CDR2: MGHDK, SYGVNS. The CDR3 spells CASSELDRARGEQYF. In nucleotides, the CDR3 is TGTGCCAGCAGTGAGCTCGACAGGGCCAGGGGCGAGCAGTACTTC.

A note on this clone: The sample carries other DNA sequences with the same CDR3. The rearrangement uses TRBV12-3 or TRBV12-4 and TRBJ2-2; D might be TRBD2 (6 bases). The germline V and J ends were trimmed by 2 bases and 8 bases, with 9 bases remaining between them. This CDR3 is 13 amino acids long. The CDR3 coding sequence is TGTGCCAGCAGTTTATTGGGGGGAGGGGAGCTGTTTTTT. Its protein is CASSLLGGGELFF.

The J gene is TRBJ2-1, the V gene TRBV15, with 10 bases aligning to TRBD2. This CDR3 contains 16 residues. CDR1 and CDR2 (germline): LNHNV, YYDKDF (reference sequence). V gave up 0 bases and J gave up 4 bases; unmatched junction bases: 3. CDR3 bases: TGTGCCACCAGCAGAGAAGGAGCGGGGGGGTACAATGAGCAGTTCTTC. Its translation is CATSREGAGGYNEQFF. Combining the CDR3 with reference TRBV15 and TRBJ2-1 gives the whole variable domain DAMVIQNPRYQVTQFGKPVTLSCSQTLNHNVMYWYQQKSSQAPKLLFHYYDKDFNNEADTPDNFQSRRPNTSFCFLDIRSPGLGDTAMYLCATSREGAGGYNEQFFGPGTRLTVL.

The genes are TRBV7-9 and TRBJ2-1, with D possibly matching TRBD1 (6 bases). The CDR3 has 13 amino acids. Germline values: CDR1 SEHNR, CDR2 FQNEAQ (reference sequence). Trimming took 11 bases from V and 5 from J, leaving 16 bases between them. In nucleotides, the CDR3 is TGTGCCTTAACAGGGCAGGGGAACAATGAGCAGTTCTTC. The encoded protein is CALTGQGNNEQFF.

This clone was counted once. The chain employs TRBV5-4 and TRBJ2-7, with TRBD2 as a possible D gene (5 bases). Trimming took 1 base from V and 3 from J, leaving 11 bases between them. In germline, CDR1 is SGHNT, CDR2 YYREEE (reference sequence). There are 14 residues in the CDR3. The CDR3 sequence: CASSLRPGIYEQYF. CDR3 DNA: TGTGCCAGCAGCTTGAGACCGGGGATCTACGAGCAGTACTTC.

This chain uses TRBV7-2 with TRBJ1-5; TRBD1 matches 7 bases. The CDR3 has 13 residues. Per germline, CDR1 SGHTA and CDR2 FQGNSA. After removal of 5 bases from V and 6 bases from J, the junction contained 4 bases not matched to a gene. CDR3 residues: CASSDRDGQPQHF. CDR3 coding DNA: TGTGCCAGCAGCGACAGGGACGGTCAGCCCCAGCATTTT.

The gene calls are TRBV29-1 and TRBJ2-6; D call uncertain. The V end was cut by 3 bases, the J end by 0 bases, with 6 bases between. The CDR3 has 14 amino acids. Per the germline V gene, CDR1 is SQVTM and CDR2 is ANQGSEA. The CDR3 region has the DNA TGCAGCGTTGATGAGTCCTCTGGGGCCAACGTCCTGACTTTC. Translating it yields CSVDESSGANVLTF.

The chain combines TRBV4-3 with TRBJ1-5; the D gene is possibly TRBD1 (5 bases). The CDR3 totals 14 residues. Trimming shortened V by 1 base and J by 5 bases, and 9 bases separated the two germline ends. CDR1 is LGHNA, CDR2 YSLEER, per germline. CDR3 DNA sequence: TGCGCCAGCAGCCAAGTGGAAGGGGATCAGCCCCAGCATTTT. This gives the protein CASSQVEGDQPQHF.

The rearrangement links TRBV19 to TRBJ1-3; tentatively, D is TRBD1 (6 bases). This CDR3 is 14 amino acids long. Trimming left V 7 bases short and J 2 bases short, with 12 bases between. The germline CDR1 and CDR2 sequences are LNHDA and SQIVND (reference sequence). CDR3 loop: CASTQGLAGNTIYF. The DNA of the CDR3 is TGTGCCAGTACCCAGGGGTTAGCTGGAAACACCATATATTTT.

V and J are TRBV7-9 and TRBJ2-3; unclear D gene. The CDR3 length is 12 residues. CDR1 is SEHNR and CDR2 is FQNEAQ in the germline V gene (reference sequence). V gave up 5 bases and J gave up 1 base, with 4 bases separating them. The CDR3 bases are TGTGCCAGCAGCCCCGGCACAGATACGCAGTATTTT. Translated: CASSPGTDTQYF.

This clone turned up a few times. The rearrangement uses TRBV28 and TRBJ2-7, with D tentatively TRBD1 (5 bases). Looked up from germline, CDR1 is MDHEN and CDR2 is SYDVKM. Deletions cut 9 bases from V and 1 base from J, with 13 bases between. The CDR3 runs to 13 residues. CDR3 loop: CASAPGRSYEQYF. Written as DNA, the CDR3 is TGTGCCAGTGCTCCAGGGCGATCCTACGAGCAGTACTTC. Complete variable domain (other parts from reference TRBV28 and TRBJ2-7): DVKVTQSSRYLVKRTGEKVFLECVQDMDHENMFWYRQDPGLGLRLIYFSYDVKMKEKGDIPEGYSVSREKKERFSLILESASTNQTSMYLCASAPGRSYEQYFGPGTRLTVT.

The chain couples TRBV10-3 to TRBJ2-3, with TRBD1 identical over 9 bases. CDR1 is ENHRY and CDR2 is SYGVKD in the germline V gene. The CDR3 runs 13 residues. Germline trimming cut 10 bases from V and 4 bases from J; bases unmatched to any gene: 6. Here the CDR3 reads CATWGQGPDTQYF. CDR3 DNA sequence: TGTGCCACCTGGGGACAGGGACCAGATACGCAGTATTTT.

The J gene is TRBJ1-5, the V gene TRBV28; D call uncertain. From germline, CDR1 is MDHEN and CDR2 SYDVKM. Trimming took 5 bases from V and 0 from J, leaving 14 bases between them. This CDR3 is built from 16 residues. In DNA form, the CDR3 reads TGTGCCAGCAGTCCCGGTTTCCGCCATAGCAATCAGCCCCAGCATTTT. Protein: CASSPGFRHSNQPQHF.

The chain employs TRBV11-3 and TRBJ2-2, with TRBD1 matching over 8 bases. The junction had 5 bases not matched to a gene; V was cut back by 1 base and J by 7 bases. Germline V gene sequence: CDR1 SGHNT, CDR2 YENEEA. CDR3 length: 15 residues. The CDR3 is CASSLGGTGNGELFF. Here the CDR3 DNA reads TGTGCCAGCAGCTTAGGAGGGACAGGAAACGGGGAGCTGTTTTTT.

This chain uses TRBV7-6 with TRBJ1-6; D is unresolved. V shed 0 bases and J shed 7 bases, with 13 bases lying between them. This CDR3 is built from 16 residues. Germline lookup yields CDR1 SGHVS and CDR2 FNYEAQ. The CDR3 bases are TGTGCCAGCAGCTTAGCGCAAGGAAGAGGAAATTCACCCCTCCACTTT. Its translation: CASSLAQGRGNSPLHF.

This clone was detected once. The sample carries other DNA sequences with the same CDR3. V is TRBV30 and J is TRBJ2-3, with a weak D call TRBD2 (6 bases). Germline lookup yields CDR1 GTSNPN and CDR2 SVGIG (reference sequence). The CDR3 spans 13 residues. The V gene lost 0 bases and the J gene lost 3 bases, with 7 bases spanning the gap. CDR3 in DNA: TGTGCCTGGAGTGTTGCGGGAACAGATACGCAGTATTTT. It specifies CAWSVAGTDTQYF.

The CDR3 bases are TGTGCCAGCAGTCCCTCAGGACAGGGTTTTTGGCCCCAGCATTTT. It codes for CASSPSGQGFWPQHF. This rearrangement joins TRBV28 to TRBJ1-5; 8 nucleotides match TRBD1. The germline gives CDR1 MDHEN, CDR2 SYDVKM. V dropped 5 bases and J dropped 9; count of bases not matched to a gene: 12. This CDR3 is built from 15 residues. The full variable domain, in which reference TRBV28 and TRBJ1-5 provide the parts outside the CDR3, is DVKVTQSSRYLVKRTGEKVFLECVQDMDHENMFWYRQDPGLGLRLIYFSYDVKMKEKGDIPEGYSVSREKKERFSLILESASTNQTSMYLCASSPSGQGFWPQHFGDGTRLSIL.

CDR3 region: CASSAATGSGNTIYF. In DNA form, the CDR3 reads TGTGCCAGCAGTGCCGCGACAGGTTCCGGAAACACCATATATTTT. The rearrangement uses TRBV6-2 or TRBV6-3 and TRBJ1-3, with D possibly TRBD1 on 6 matching bases. Germline V gene data show CDR1 as MNHEY and CDR2 as SVGEGT. This CDR3 spans 15 amino acids. The V and J ends lost 5 bases and 4 bases respectively, with 15 bases between them.

This chain connects TRBV18 to TRBJ1-4; D is unresolved. Trimming cost V 3 bases and J 7 bases, with 15 bases left between them. Germline-derived CDR1 and CDR2 are KGHSH and LQKENI. The length of the CDR3 is 15 residues. CDR3 loop: CASSPGPPEGEKLFF. In DNA, the CDR3 is TGTGCCAGCTCACCCGGGCCCCCAGAGGGTGAAAAACTGTTTTTT.

CDR3 region: CASRLSNQPQHF. The CDR3 DNA reads as TGTGCCAGCAGACTTAGCAATCAGCCCCAGCATTTT. The chain couples TRBV28 to TRBJ1-5; D remains unclear. Germline loops: CDR1 MDHEN, CDR2 SYDVKM. This CDR3 spans 12 amino acids. With 6 bases removed from V and 0 bases from J, the gap between germline ends came to 3 bases.

This chain links TRBV19 with TRBJ2-7, with TRBD1 identical over 8 bases. Losses at the gene ends were 5 bases for V and 4 bases for J; bases not matched to a gene: 7. Germline CDR1 LNHDA, CDR2 SQIVND (reference sequence). The CDR3 totals 14 residues. The CDR3 spells CASSPRTGSYEQYF. The CDR3 DNA follows: TGTGCCAGTAGTCCTAGGACAGGGTCATACGAGCAGTACTTC.

The V gene is TRBV6-2 or TRBV6-3, the J gene TRBJ1-2, with TRBD1 matching 8 bases. The germline CDR1 and CDR2 sequences are MNHEY and SVGEGT. The junction had 1 base not matched to a gene; V was cut back by 5 bases and J by 2 bases. This CDR3 has 13 amino acids. The CDR3 DNA reads as TGTGCCAGCAGTCGACAGGGGAACTATGGCTACACCTTC. Residues: CASSRQGNYGYTF.

This rearrangement joins TRBV4-2 to TRBJ1-6; D may be TRBD1 (5 bases). Germline loops: CDR1 LGHNA, CDR2 YNFKEQ. V lost 2 bases and J 8 bases, leaving 13 bases between the germline ends. This CDR3 has 15 amino acids. In DNA form, the CDR3 reads TGTGCCAGCAGCCAATTTGGGGCATCGGATTCACCCCTCCACTTT. It is translated as CASSQFGASDSPLHF.

The rearrangement joins TRBV2 to TRBJ2-5; no reliable D call. Germline-derived CDR1 and CDR2 are SNHLY and FYNNEI. This CDR3 has 15 residues. The germline V and J ends were trimmed by 0 bases and 5 bases, with 13 bases remaining between them. Here the CDR3 DNA reads TGTGCCAGCAGTGAAGCGAACGGCCTCGGGGAGACCCAGTACTTC. Protein: CASSEANGLGETQYF.

The rearrangement joins TRBV12-5 to TRBJ1-1; TRBD1 matches at 11 bases. Germline trimming cut 10 bases from V and 5 bases from J; bases unmatched to any gene: 6. The CDR3 loop spans 13 amino acids. Germline loops: CDR1 LGHNT, CDR2 FRNRAP. This chain's CDR3 is CAIRGQGDTEAFF. The DNA for the CDR3 is TGTGCTATCCGGGGACAGGGGGATACTGAAGCTTTCTTT.

The rearrangement joins TRBV27 to TRBJ2-2, with D possibly TRBD1 on 6 matching bases. The CDR3 is 12 residues long. With 8 bases removed from V and 3 bases from J, the gap between germline ends came to 7 bases. CDR1 MNHEY and CDR2 SMNVEV come from the germline V gene (reference sequence). The CDR3 region has the DNA TGTGCCAGCGGACAGTACACCGGGGAGCTGTTTTTT. This codes for CASGQYTGELFF.

J is TRBJ2-7 and V is TRBV6-5; TRBD2 matches 7 bases. CDR3 size: 14 residues. Losses at the gene ends were 4 bases for V and 2 bases for J; bases not matched to a gene: 5. Looked up from germline, CDR1 is MNHEY and CDR2 is SVGAGI. CDR3 amino acids: CASSSGRGAYEQYF. CDR3 DNA: TGTGCCAGCAGTTCCGGCCGGGGGGCCTACGAGCAGTACTTC.

J is TRBJ2-5 and V is TRBV6-5; possible D gene TRBD2, 6 bases. Germline V gene data show CDR1 as MNHEY and CDR2 as SVGAGI. This CDR3 is built from 12 residues. V was trimmed by 10 bases and J by 7 bases, leaving 16 bases between them. DNA for the CDR3: TGTGCCAACTCCGGGACTGAAAGGACCCAGTACTTC. This encodes CANSGTERTQYF.